This T cell receptor beta chain was recovered during a study of blood T cell repertoires in COVID-19. Across the study: COVID-19 samples collected from the United States, Italy and Spain covered acute and convalescent phases.

The V segment lost 3 bases and the J segment 4 bases; nucleotides outside the gene matches: 5. CDR1 SEHNR and CDR2 FQNEAQ come from the germline V gene (reference sequence). The CDR3 runs to 16 residues. In the study's own analysis: Estimates of nucleated cell counts were drawn from the amplification of reference gene primers. TCRdb keeps only in-frame clones here, not all; method: immunoSEQ multiplex PCR. Clone size and V and J calls were adopted from that table, with D and trimming inferred from the DNA. The repertoire holds 270,000 or so clones, under 90% seen once, with roughly 10% in the top ten.

Material: peripheral blood. The V call is TRBV7-9, the J call TRBJ2-2, with 10 nucleotides matching TRBD2. The TCR originated in a woman in her 50s who had recovered from COVID-19. CDR3 nucleotides: TGTGCCAGCAGCTTGGTAGCGGGGGGCCTCACCGGGGAGCTGTTTTTT. The encoded protein is CASSLVAGGLTGELFF.